The present entry profiles one T cell receptor (beta chain) with its context. Losses at the gene ends were 11 bases for V and 8 bases for J; bases not matched to a gene: 14. This CDR3 region has 13 residues. Germline V CDR1 and CDR2: SNHLY, FYNNEI. Measured with immunoSEQ multiplex PCR; TCRdb has only the in-frame clones, and not every one. The sample lists 170,000 or so clones; about 86% were seen once. This sample is drawn from a study of blood T cell repertoires in COVID-19. The sequence was obtained from a woman aged 18-29 years who had recovered from COVID-19. J is TRBJ1-2 and V is TRBV2, with 7 positions matching TRBD1. Sequenced: peripheral blood. This CDR3 is CAPLGGGGRGYTF. DNA for the CDR3: TGTGCCCCACTCGGAGGGGGCGGTAGGGGCTACACCTTC.